One sample yielded the 15 T cell receptor beta chains listed below, sequenced in a study of OX40 agonist ivuxolimab in advanced cancers. Assay: immunoSEQ multiplex PCR; the TCRdb copy retains only in-frame clones and omits some. Here the sample spans approximately 35,000 clones, approximately 80% being singletons. This specimen was CD4+ or CD8+ T cells sorted from blood, taken in a trial of the OX40 agonist ivuxolimab. The source of these receptors is an adult with an advanced solid tumor such as melanoma, head and neck, liver or kidney cancer.

V is TRBV5-1 and J is TRBJ2-3; weak D call: TRBD1 (6 bases). The germline V gene has CDR1 SGHRS and CDR2 YFSETQ. The CDR3 totals 13 residues. V dropped 2 bases and J dropped 7 bases, with 11 bases sitting between them. CDR3 loop: CASSLGQFHTQYF. The CDR3 DNA is TGCGCCAGCAGCTTAGGACAGTTCCATACGCAGTATTTT.

The J gene is TRBJ1-2, the V gene TRBV6-5; a weak D match, TRBD1 (5 bases). Between the trimmed V and J ends, which lost 5 bases and 1 base, there was a span of 11 bases. Looked up from germline, CDR1 is MNHEY and CDR2 is SVGAGI. CDR3 length: 14 amino acids. CDR3 amino acids: CASSRTGFNYGYTF. Written as DNA, the CDR3 is TGTGCCAGCAGTCGTACAGGATTTAACTATGGCTACACCTTC.

The V gene is TRBV4-1, the J gene TRBJ1-5; 7 bases map to TRBD1. Losses at the gene ends were 1 base for V and 3 bases for J; bases not matched to a gene: 6. Germline V gives CDR1 MGHRA, CDR2 YSYEKL. The CDR3 runs 16 residues. The CDR3, as DNA: TGCGCCAGCAGCCAAGGTCCGGGACAGCTCAATCAGCCCCAGCATTTT. Protein product: CASSQGPGQLNQPQHF.

This sequence joins TRBV2 and TRBJ2-1; TRBD2 matches 8 bases. CDR1 is SNHLY and CDR2 is FYNNEI in the germline V gene. The V segment lost 5 bases and the J segment 8 bases; nucleotides outside the gene matches: 14. The CDR3 is 16 residues long. CDR3 region: CASSPTVGSGGYEQFF. CDR3 sequence (DNA): TGTGCCAGCAGTCCCACAGTTGGAAGCGGGGGATATGAGCAGTTCTTC.

This clone was detected only a few times. The V call is TRBV11-3, the J call TRBJ2-2; the D is unclear. This CDR3 region has 15 residues. Germline V CDR1 and CDR2: SGHNT, YENEEA. Trimming cost V 0 bases and J 2 bases, with 7 bases left between them. Here the CDR3 DNA reads TGTGCCAGCAGCTTAGATCGGGCCAACACCGGGGAGCTGTTTTTT. This sequence encodes CASSLDRANTGELFF. Looking up the rest from reference TRBV11-3 and TRBJ2-2 gives the full variable domain: EAGVVQSPRYKIIEKKQPVAFWCNPISGHNTLYWYLQNLGQGPELLIRYENEEAVDDSQLPKDRFSAERLKGVDSTLKIQPAELGDSAVYLCASSLDRANTGELFFGEGSRLTVL.

The chain joins TRBV11-2 to TRBJ1-3, with no clear D. The CDR3 covers 14 residues. From germline, CDR1 is SGHAT and CDR2 FQNNGV. V lost 5 bases and J 3 bases, leaving 11 bases between the germline ends. DNA of the CDR3: TGTGCCAGCAGCATCATCGCCCTTGGAAACACCATATATTTT. The encoded protein is CASSIIALGNTIYF. Looking up the rest from reference TRBV11-2 and TRBJ1-3 gives the full variable domain: EAGVAQSPRYKIIEKRQSVAFWCNPISGHATLYWYQQILGQGPKLLIQFQNNGVVDDSQLPKDRFSAERLKGVDSTLKIQPAKLEDSAVYLCASSIIALGNTIYFGEGSWLTVV.

The genes are TRBV27 and TRBJ2-7; TRBD1 matches at 8 bases. The length of the CDR3 is 14 residues. Germline CDR1 reads MNHEY; CDR2 reads SMNVEV (reference sequence). V trimming: 7 bases; J trimming: 3 bases; junction bases outside the gene matches: 8. CDR3 sequence: CASNLGQGVYEQYV. The CDR3 DNA reads TGTGCCAGCAACCTAGGACAGGGTGTCTACGAGCAGTACGTC.

This CDR3 is CASSLYRDRGRAALQETQYF. The DNA for the CDR3 is TGTGCCAGCAGTTTATATCGGGACAGGGGGCGGGCCGCGTTACAAGAGACCCAGTACTTC. V usage is TRBV27 and J usage is TRBJ2-5, with 12 bases identical to TRBD1. Germline assignment: CDR1 MNHEY and CDR2 SMNVEV (reference sequence). Trimming removed 1 base from V and 2 bases from J; junction bases left unmatched: 14. This CDR3 is 20 amino acids long.

This clone was recorded a few times. This chain links TRBV4-2 with TRBJ1-6; the D gene is possibly TRBD1 (5 bases). Germline values: CDR1 LGHNA, CDR2 YNFKEQ. The CDR3 is 13 amino acids. Trimming removed 4 bases at V and 12 bases at J, with 13 bases between. The DNA of the CDR3 is TGTGCCAGCAGCCGAACCAGGGTTAAACCCCTCCACTTT. Translation gives CASSRTRVKPLHF.

This chain joins TRBV11-2 and TRBJ2-7; perhaps TRBD2 as D (6 bases). CDR1 SGHAT and CDR2 FQNNGV come from the germline V gene. This CDR3 is built from 13 residues. Trimming removed 5 bases at V and 3 bases at J, with 11 bases between. The CDR3 loop reads CASSLTRGYEQYV. Here the CDR3 DNA reads TGTGCCAGCAGCCTGACTAGAGGCTACGAGCAGTACGTC.

The chain couples TRBV7-2 to TRBJ2-5; D not certain. The CDR3 extends over 13 amino acids. The germline V gene encodes CDR1 SGHTA and CDR2 FQGNSA. Trimming took off 1 base at V and 1 base at J, with 4 bases between the two ends. The chain's CDR3 is CASSLGRQETQYF. The CDR3 DNA sequence: TGTGCCAGCAGCTTAGGGCGCCAAGAGACCCAGTACTTC.

The chain carries TRBV6-1 and TRBJ1-1; the D gene is possibly TRBD1 (5 bases). Trimming shortened V by 7 bases and J by 6 bases, and 12 bases separated the two germline ends. Germline V gene lookup returns CDR1 MNHNS and CDR2 SASEGT. The CDR3 is 12 residues long. This CDR3 is CASMVGLSEAFF. As DNA, the CDR3 is TGTGCCAGCATGGTGGGACTTTCTGAAGCTTTCTTT.

J is TRBJ1-3 and V is TRBV7-3; no reliable D call. Trimming stripped 3 bases from V and 4 bases from J, with 4 bases between. CDR3 length: 12 residues. In germline, CDR1 is SGHTA, CDR2 FQGTGA. CDR3 nucleotide sequence: TGTGCCAGCAGCTTTCTGGGAAACACCATATATTTT. Protein product: CASSFLGNTIYF.

This chain uses TRBV19 with TRBJ1-2; TRBD1 matches at 9 bases. The CDR3 loop spans 15 amino acids. The V segment lost 5 bases and the J segment 6 bases; nucleotides outside the gene matches: 10. Germline V gene lookup returns CDR1 LNHDA and CDR2 SQIVND (reference sequence). CDR3 in amino acids: CASSPLNRGLHGYTF. The CDR3, as DNA: TGTGCCAGTAGTCCCCTAAACAGGGGGCTACATGGCTACACCTTC.

The V and J genes are TRBV11-2 and TRBJ2-1; 11 bases fit TRBD2. The germline V gene has CDR1 SGHAT and CDR2 FQNNGV. Trimming took 5 bases from V and 7 from J; bases not matched to a gene: 7. The CDR3 length is 15 residues. CDR3 amino acids: CASSLGLAETNEQFF. The DNA for the CDR3 is TGTGCCAGCAGCCTGGGACTAGCGGAGACTAATGAGCAGTTCTTC. Full variable domain (rest looked up from reference TRBV11-2 and TRBJ2-1): EAGVAQSPRYKIIEKRQSVAFWCNPISGHATLYWYQQILGQGPKLLIQFQNNGVVDDSQLPKDRFSAERLKGVDSTLKIQPAKLEDSAVYLCASSLGLAETNEQFFGPGTRLTVL.